This section outlines one T cell receptor beta chain sequence together with its context. The CDR3 is 18 residues long. Germline V gives CDR1 SEHNR, CDR2 FQNEAQ (reference sequence). The V end was cut by 2 bases, the J end by 4 bases, with 23 bases between. The authors ran a second PCR of 7 to 11 cycles using a sample-barcoded 5' primer and a J-beta primer mix. TCRdb processed the 5' RACE reads anew with MiXCR; each CDR3 protein has one entry. The sample includes over 1,300,000 distinct CDR3 sequences, approximately 63% seen only once; the top ten take 6.5% to 8.5%. This entry belongs to a study of blood T cells in healthy people across ages.

Source material: blood. The sequence came from a man in his late teens or twenties in good health. The J gene is TRBJ1-2, the V gene TRBV7-9; D remains unclear. The CDR3 loop is CASSLRGSTESLGYGYTF. CDR3 coding DNA: TGTGCCAGCAGCTTACGAGGATCTACGGAGTCTCTTGGCTATGGCTACACCTTC.